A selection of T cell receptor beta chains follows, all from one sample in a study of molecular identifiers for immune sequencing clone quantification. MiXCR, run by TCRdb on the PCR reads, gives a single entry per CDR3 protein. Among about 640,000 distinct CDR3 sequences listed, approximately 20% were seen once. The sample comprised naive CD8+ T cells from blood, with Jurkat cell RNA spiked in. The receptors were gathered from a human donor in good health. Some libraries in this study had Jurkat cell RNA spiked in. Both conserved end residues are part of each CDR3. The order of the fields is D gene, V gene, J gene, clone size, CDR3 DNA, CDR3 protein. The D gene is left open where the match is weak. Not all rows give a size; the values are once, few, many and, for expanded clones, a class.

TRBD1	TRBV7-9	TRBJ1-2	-	TGTGCCAGCAGCCGCCCAGGGGGCACTGGGGGCTACACCTTC	CASSRPGGTGGYTF
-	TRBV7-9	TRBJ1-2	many	TGTGCCAGCAGCCCTATTTTGGGTGCTGGCTACACCTTC	CASSPILGAGYTF
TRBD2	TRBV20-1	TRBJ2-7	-	TGCAGTGCTAGAGATCGGGCTAGCGGGAAATACGAGCAGTACTTC	CSARDRASGKYEQYF
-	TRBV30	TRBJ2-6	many	TGTGCCTGGTCGACAGGCTCCGGGGCCAACGTCCTGACTTTC	CAWSTGSGANVLTF
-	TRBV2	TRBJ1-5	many	TGTGCCAGCGAAACAGGGTTTGGCAATCAGCCCCAGCATTTT	CASETGFGNQPQHF
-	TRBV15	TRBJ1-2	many	TGTGCCACCAGCAGAGATCGGGGGGCGTCCAATGGCTACACCTTC	CATSRDRGASNGYTF
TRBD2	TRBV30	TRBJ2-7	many	TGTGCCTGGAGTGTAATAGTAGCGGGAGTGTATCCACCCTACGAGCAGTACTTC	CAWSVIVAGVYPPYEQYF
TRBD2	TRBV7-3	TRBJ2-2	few	TGTGCCAGCAGCTTACCTAGCGGGAGGGCCTCGGACACCGGGGAGCTGTTTTTT	CASSLPSGRASDTGELFF
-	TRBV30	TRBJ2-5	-	TGTGCCTGGAGTGTACCAGGGACCCAAGAGACCCAGTACTTC	CAWSVPGTQETQYF
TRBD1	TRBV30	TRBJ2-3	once	TGTGCCTGGAGTCCGGACAGGGGTCTTCACACAGATACGCAGTATTTT	CAWSPDRGLHTDTQYF
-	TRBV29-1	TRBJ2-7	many	TGCAGCGTTGAGGAGTACTACGAGCAGTACTTC	CSVEEYYEQYF
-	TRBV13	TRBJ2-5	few	TGTGCCAGCAGCTTGGGGACTTACGAGACCCAGTACTTC	CASSLGTYETQYF
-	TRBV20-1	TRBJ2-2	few	TGCAGTGCTAGAACGGGGACCGGGGAGCTGTTTTTT	CSARTGTGELFF
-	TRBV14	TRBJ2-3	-	TGTGCCAGCAGCCAAGAAATGGCTGGGTCAGGGTCACTAGGTACGCAGTATTTT	CASSQEMAGSGSLGTQYF
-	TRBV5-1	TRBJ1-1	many	TGCGCCAGCAGCTACGCCACAGGGCGGGGCACTGAAGCTTTCTTT	CASSYATGRGTEAFF
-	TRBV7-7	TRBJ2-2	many	TGTGCCAGCAGCGAGAACACCGGGGAGCTGTTTTTT	CASSENTGELFF
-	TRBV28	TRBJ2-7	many	TGTGCCAGCAGTCCGACAGACCAGAGCTCCTACGAGCAGTACTTC	CASSPTDQSSYEQYF
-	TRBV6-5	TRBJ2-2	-	TGTGCCAGCGGTTATCCCGGCCCGTCGAACACCGGGGAGCTGCTTTTT	CASGYPGPSNTGELLF
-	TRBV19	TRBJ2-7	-	TGTGCCAGTAGTGCGTCAACAGGAACCCACTACGAGCAGTACTTC	CASSASTGTHYEQYF
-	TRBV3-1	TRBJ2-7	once	TGTGCCGGCAGCCACCCGGGATTGTCCTACGAGCAGTACTTC	CAGSHPGLSYEQYF
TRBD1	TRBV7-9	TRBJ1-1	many	TGTGCCAGCAGCTTTCCGACAGGGGACTCCATGAACACTGAAGCTTTCTTT	CASSFPTGDSMNTEAFF
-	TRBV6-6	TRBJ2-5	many	TGTGCCAGCAGTTATATCTGGTTTGAGACCCAGTACTTC	CASSYIWFETQYF
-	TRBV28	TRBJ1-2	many	TGTGCCAGCAGTTTAGGCCCCACCTATGGCTACACCTTC	CASSLGPTYGYTF
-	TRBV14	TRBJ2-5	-	TGTGCCAGCAGCGACCCCCGTTTTTATGCCCAGTACTTC	CASSDPRFYAQYF
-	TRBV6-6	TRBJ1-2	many	TGTGCCAGCAGTTACTCCCCGGGACCAGAAGGAGGCTACACCTTC	CASSYSPGPEGGYTF
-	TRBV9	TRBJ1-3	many	TGTGCCAGCAGCGTAGGACAGATCCACTCTGGAAACACCATATATTTT	CASSVGQIHSGNTIYF
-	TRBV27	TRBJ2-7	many	TGTGCCAGCAGCTTGCGTCAGGGTTACGAGCAGTACTTC	CASSLRQGYEQYF
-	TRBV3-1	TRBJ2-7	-	TGTGCCAGCAGCCCCAATCTCCCCACAGGCTCCTACGAGCAGTACTTC	CASSPNLPTGSYEQYF
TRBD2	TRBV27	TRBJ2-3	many	TGTGCCAGCAGTTTATTCCCAGCGGGAGGGTCAGATACGCAGTATTTT	CASSLFPAGGSDTQYF
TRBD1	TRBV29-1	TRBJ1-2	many	TGCAGCCACATTATACCGGGACAGGGGGCTTTTGGCTACACCTTC	CSHIIPGQGAFGYTF
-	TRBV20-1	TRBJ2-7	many	TGCAGTGCTAGGTGGGGTGCAGAATCCTACGAGCAGTACTTC	CSARWGAESYEQYF